This T cell receptor beta chain was profiled in a study of identical twins. General study findings and limits: Those out-of-frame alpha sequences shared by twins showed an excess of low generation probability.

Per the germline V gene, CDR1 is MNHEY and CDR2 is SVGEGT. The V end lost 6 bases, the J end lost 2 bases, and 17 bases lay between the germline ends. This CDR3 contains 16 residues. This clonotype turned up a few times. The antigen is undetermined. From the 5' RACE reads, TCRdb called clonotypes with MiXCR, one entry per CDR3 protein. Here the sample spans more than 600,000 distinct CDR3 sequences, about 18% being singletons. This same sample was also part of a study on T cells expressing NK-cell markers. That report notes: One of eight sequenced donors was HCMV-seronegative; the other seven were seropositive. The CD3+CD56-NKG2C+ fraction was also led by these clonotypes in several donors.

V is TRBV6-2 or TRBV6-3 and J is TRBJ2-1; D perhaps matches TRBD2 (6 bases). The sequencing sample was made of PBMCs. This receptor was identified in a woman aged 18-35 years in good health. This chain's CDR3 is CASSHGGRGTYNEQFF. The CDR3 DNA sequence: TGTGCCAGCAGCCACGGGGGTCGGGGAACCTACAATGAGCAGTTCTTC.